The following is a TCR beta chain sequence with its context. Its cognate antigen is unknown. The V and J ends lost 0 bases and 2 bases respectively, with 5 bases between them. This CDR3 spans 13 amino acids. Germline CDR1 GTSNPN, CDR2 SVGIG (reference sequence). The data originate from a study of cytomegalovirus exposure and HLA in healthy donors. Study conclusions and caveats: Previously analyzed data showed that most TCR beta V segments were productive at a frequency of about 87% or about 30%.

The study ran its PCR with 60 Vbeta and 13 Jbeta primers. Sequenced by immunoSEQ multiplex PCR; TCRdb stores in-frame clones only, minus some. This sample's table has approximately 130,000 clones. The specimen sequenced was PBMCs. The chain has TRBV30 and TRBJ1-3, with no clear D. The sequence derives from an older woman in good health and CMV-seronegative. The CDR3 loop reads CAWSVAPGNTIYF. CDR3 in DNA: TGTGCCTGGAGTGTAGCCCCTGGAAACACCATATATTTT.